Listed here are 25 T cell receptor beta chains from one sample, sequenced in a study of identical twins. TCRdb re-analysed the 5' RACE reads in MiXCR, keeping a single row per CDR3 protein. The data show approximately 700,000 distinct CDR3 sequences, around a sixth seen once. These records were also assigned to another study, of T cells expressing NK-cell markers.

Sequenced sample: PBMCs. The receptors were sampled from a woman aged 18 to 35 in good health.

This sequence joins TRBV11-2 and TRBJ1-3; 8 nucleotides align to TRBD1. V shed 5 bases, J shed 2 bases, and the junction held 5 bases outside the gene matches. The CDR3 consists of 15 residues. CDR1 and CDR2 (germline): SGHAT, FQNNGV. DNA of the CDR3: TGTGCCAGCAGCGCAATCAGGGGGCCTGGAAACACCATATATTTT. Translated, it gives CASSAIRGPGNTIYF.

The rearrangement joins TRBV20-1 to TRBJ2-2; D is ambiguous. The CDR3 has 12 amino acids. CDR1 and CDR2 (germline): DFQATT, SNEGSKA (reference sequence). Trimming removed 6 bases from V and 9 bases from J, with 14 bases in between. This CDR3 is CSARRRARELFF. The CDR3 DNA reads TGCAGTGCCCGGAGACGGGCACGGGAGCTGTTTTTT.

The chain recombines TRBV9 with TRBJ1-2; 11 bases map to TRBD1. V lost 3 bases to trimming and J lost 4 bases; unmatched junction nucleotides: 5. The germline CDR1 and CDR2 sequences are SGDLS and YYNGEE. This CDR3 spans 15 amino acids. This CDR3 reads CASSDRDRGGYGYTF. CDR3 bases: TGTGCCAGCAGCGACCGGGACAGGGGGGGCTATGGCTACACCTTC.

This clonotype has more than one count but fewer than ten. The chain links TRBV5-1 to TRBJ2-7; possible D gene TRBD1, 6 bases. Germline CDR1 SGHRS, CDR2 YFSETQ. The CDR3 spans 14 residues. The V gene lost 0 bases and the J gene lost 6 bases, with 13 bases spanning the gap. CDR3 bases: TGCGCCAGCAGCTTGGCAGGGGATCTAGGCGAGCAGTACTTC. As protein: CASSLAGDLGEQYF.

V and J are TRBV3-1 and TRBJ1-2; D not resolved. Between the trimmed V and J ends, which lost 0 bases and 3 bases, there was a span of 5 bases. From germline, CDR1 is LGHDT and CDR2 YNNKEL (reference sequence). This CDR3 has 13 amino acids. The CDR3: CASSQEFHYGYTF. CDR3 DNA: TGTGCCAGCAGCCAAGAGTTTCACTATGGCTACACCTTC.

The CDR3 region is CASKPRLMNTEAFF. Written as DNA, the CDR3 is TGTGCCAGCAAACCTCGACTTATGAACACTGAAGCTTTCTTT. The gene calls are TRBV7-8 and TRBJ1-1, with D unresolved. The CDR3 extends over 14 amino acids. V dropped 7 bases and J dropped 0 bases, with 12 bases sitting between them. CDR1 is SGHVS, CDR2 FQNEAQ, per germline.

V is TRBV6-5 and J is TRBJ1-2, with 8 nucleotides matching TRBD1. The CDR3 is 14 residues long. Losses at the gene ends were 2 bases for V and 8 bases for J; bases not matched to a gene: 7. The germline V gene encodes CDR1 MNHEY and CDR2 SVGAGI. The CDR3 loop is CASSYTTGVGGYTF. The CDR3 coding sequence is TGTGCCAGCAGTTACACGACAGGGGTTGGGGGCTACACCTTC.

The rearrangement joins TRBV10-3 to TRBJ2-7; D is possibly TRBD2 (6 bases). CDR1 and CDR2 (germline): ENHRY, SYGVKD. The CDR3 extends over 13 amino acids. Trimming cost V 7 bases and J 6 bases, with 16 bases left between them. CDR3 nucleotide sequence: TGTGCCATCAAGTCTAGCGAAAATTTCGAGCAGTACTTC. Translating gives CAIKSSENFEQYF.

The chain couples TRBV29-1 to TRBJ2-3, with 7 bases aligning to TRBD2. Germline assignment: CDR1 SQVTM and CDR2 ANQGSEA. The CDR3 has 13 residues. V gave up 6 bases and J gave up 5 bases; unmatched junction bases: 8. CDR3 sequence (DNA): TGCAGCGTCGCTAGCGGCTGGGTAGATACGCAGTATTTT. Amino acids: CSVASGWVDTQYF.

This chain links TRBV14 with TRBJ2-1; TRBD1 matches at 8 bases. The germline V gene has CDR1 SGHDN and CDR2 FVKESK. This CDR3 comprises 15 residues. Trimming cost V 3 bases and J 5 bases; bases outside gene matches: 6. The CDR3 nucleotides are TGTGCCAGCAGCCAGGCCGGGACAGGTAACAATGAGCAGTTCTTC. Translating it yields CASSQAGTGNNEQFF.

The chain joins TRBV14 to TRBJ2-1; D not certain. V was shortened by 5 bases and J by 5 bases, with 13 bases between the two germline ends. The V gene's germline CDR1 is SGHDN and CDR2 FVKESK. The CDR3 is 14 amino acids. CDR3 nucleotide sequence: TGTGCCAGCAGCACGGACGGATATAACAATGAGCAGTTCTTC. This codes for CASSTDGYNNEQFF.

This sequence joins TRBV13 and TRBJ2-7; D perhaps matches TRBD2 (5 bases). CDR3 length: 14 amino acids. The V end was cut by 5 bases, the J end by 5 bases, with 16 bases between. Looked up from germline, CDR1 is PRHDT and CDR2 is FYEKMQ (reference sequence). The CDR3: CASSVVGVGDEQYF. Here the CDR3 DNA reads TGTGCCAGCAGCGTGGTTGGAGTCGGGGACGAGCAGTACTTC.

The V and J genes are TRBV10-2 and TRBJ2-2, with unresolved D. CDR1 and CDR2 from the germline V gene are WSHSY and SAAADI. Trimming left V 6 bases short and J 6 bases short, with 11 bases between. This CDR3 is 13 amino acids long. The CDR3 reads CASSATRSGELFF. CDR3 DNA sequence: TGCGCCAGCAGCGCAACCAGGTCCGGGGAGCTGTTTTTT.

This clonotype was counted a few times. CDR3: CASSKHGGSSYNEQFF. The CDR3, as DNA: TGCGCCAGCAGTAAGCATGGCGGGAGCTCCTACAATGAGCAGTTCTTC. J is TRBJ2-1 and V is TRBV5-1; 7 nucleotides line up with TRBD2. Trimming at V came to 5 bases and at J to 0 bases, leaving 8 bases not matched to a gene. The CDR3 has 16 amino acids. Germline V gives CDR1 SGHRS, CDR2 YFSETQ.

This clonotype has more than one count but fewer than ten. The rearrangement uses TRBV6-1 and TRBJ1-3, with TRBD1 as a possible D gene (6 bases). Deletions cut 8 bases from V and 2 bases from J, with 13 bases between. The CDR3 extends over 14 amino acids. CDR1 is MNHNS, CDR2 SASEGT, per germline. The CDR3, as DNA: TGTGCCAGCTCCGGGACACAGACTGGAAACACCATATATTTT. Protein product: CASSGTQTGNTIYF.

The chain is built from TRBV7-6 and TRBJ2-2; 8 nucleotides align to TRBD1. Germline loops: CDR1 SGHVS, CDR2 FNYEAQ. The CDR3 covers 16 residues. Trimming cost V 5 bases and J 7 bases; bases outside gene matches: 12. The CDR3 reads CASSPIAGGAGGELFF. The CDR3 DNA follows: TGTGCCAGCAGCCCCATCGCAGGGGGCGCCGGCGGGGAGCTGTTTTTT. The variable domain in full, completed from reference TRBV7-6 and TRBJ2-2, reads GAGVSQSPRYKVTKRGQDVALRCDPISGHVSLYWYRQALGQGPEFLTYFNYEAQQDKSGLPNDRFSAERPEGSISTLTIQRTEQRDSAMYRCASSPIAGGAGGELFFGEGSRLTVL.

The CDR3 protein is CASSADSNYNEQFF. CDR3 nucleotide sequence: TGCGCCAGCAGCGCGGACAGTAACTACAATGAGCAGTTCTTC. This sequence joins TRBV5-1 and TRBJ2-1; tentative D call: TRBD1 (6 bases). Germline V gene lookup returns CDR1 SGHRS and CDR2 YFSETQ. This CDR3 is built from 14 residues. Trimming cost V 4 bases and J 3 bases, with 11 bases left between them.

The chain recombines TRBV5-4 with TRBJ2-2, with 7 nucleotides matching TRBD1. The germline gives CDR1 SGHNT, CDR2 YYREEE (reference sequence). The CDR3 totals 15 residues. With V trimmed by 4 bases and J by 7 bases, 10 bases remained unmatched. In DNA form, the CDR3 reads TGTGCCAGCAGCATCCGACAGGGTTCGGGCGGGGAGCTGTTTTTT. Translating gives CASSIRQGSGGELFF.

The chain carries TRBV6-1 and TRBJ2-7; D is uncertain. The CDR3 length is 12 residues. Between the trimmed V and J ends, which lost 0 bases and 7 bases, there was a span of 7 bases. The germline V gene encodes CDR1 MNHNS and CDR2 SASEGT. Here the CDR3 DNA reads TGTGCCAGCAGTGAAGCAAAACAGGAGCAGTACTTC. Protein: CASSEAKQEQYF.

This clonotype was seen a few times. V is TRBV20-1 and J is TRBJ2-2; TRBD2 aligns across 14 bases. This CDR3 is 14 amino acids long. CDR1 is DFQATT and CDR2 is SNEGSKA in the germline V gene (reference sequence). With V trimmed by 6 bases and J by 4 bases, 1 base remained unmatched. This CDR3 is CSAGTSGSTGELFF. DNA of the CDR3: TGCAGTGCCGGGACTAGCGGGAGCACCGGGGAGCTGTTTTTT.

This clonotype showed up many times. This CDR3 is CASRGGPFVPSYTF. CDR3 nucleotides: TGTGCCAGCAGGGGGGGGCCTTTTGTTCCAAGCTACACCTTC. V gene TRBV27 combines with J gene TRBJ1-2; maybe TRBD1 (6 bases). Germline V gene sequence: CDR1 MNHEY, CDR2 SMNVEV (reference sequence). Trimming took off 6 bases at V and 9 bases at J, with 20 bases between the two ends. CDR3 length: 14 residues.

The chain joins TRBV7-9 to TRBJ2-1; 9 positions agree with TRBD2. The V gene end was trimmed by 4 bases and the J gene end by 4 bases; junction bases not matched to a gene: 2. CDR1 is SEHNR and CDR2 is FQNEAQ in the germline V gene (reference sequence). The CDR3 is 14 residues long. In DNA form, the CDR3 reads TGTGCCAGCAGCTCTAGCGGGAAGTACAATGAGCAGTTCTTC. Protein sequence: CASSSSGKYNEQFF.

The V gene is TRBV3-1, the J gene TRBJ2-1, with a weak D call TRBD2 (5 bases). Trimming removed 1 base from V and 6 bases from J, with 13 bases in between. Germline V gene data show CDR1 as LGHDT and CDR2 as YNNKEL (reference sequence). The CDR3 sequence is 15 residues long. The CDR3 region has the DNA TGTGCCAGCAGCCAAGGCCGTGGAGGTGGCAATGAGCAGTTCTTC. This codes for CASSQGRGGGNEQFF.

In its sample, this clonotype was seen a few times. The V call is TRBV5-1, the J call TRBJ2-1, with TRBD2 matching over 7 bases. The germline V gene encodes CDR1 SGHRS and CDR2 YFSETQ. The CDR3 is 16 residues long. Trimming took 4 bases from V and 5 from J; bases not matched to a gene: 12. CDR3 nucleotides: TGCGCCAGCAGCCCTTACCCTGAGCGGGGAGACAATGAGCAGTTCTTC. This sequence encodes CASSPYPERGDNEQFF.

This clonotype has only a few counts. V usage is TRBV3-1 and J usage is TRBJ2-7; D perhaps matches TRBD2 (6 bases). Trimming took 4 bases from V and 9 from J, leaving 28 bases between them. CDR1 is LGHDT, CDR2 YNNKEL, per germline (reference sequence). The CDR3 covers 17 residues. The CDR3 DNA is TGTGCCAGCAGCCCACGTCCTTCTAGCGTACGTTCTGTTGGGCAGTACTTC. Protein sequence: CASSPRPSSVRSVGQYF.